These 24 T cell receptor beta chains originate from one sample sequenced in a study of blood T cell repertoires in COVID-19. The assay was immunoSEQ multiplex PCR, and TCRdb's table has in-frame clones only and misses some. The repertoire includes some 400,000 clones, almost 90% of them detected once, and 6.5% sits in the top ten. The material sequenced was peripheral blood. These receptors originate from a man younger than 35 with active or convalescent COVID-19.

J is TRBJ1-2 and V is TRBV29-1, with D hard to call. Germline V CDR1 and CDR2: SQVTM, ANQGSEA. V lost 3 bases to trimming and J lost 2 bases, with 7 bases between them. The CDR3 sequence is 12 residues long. This chain's CDR3 is CSVDDTNYGYTF. CDR3 bases: TGCAGCGTTGACGACACAAACTATGGCTACACCTTC.

This clone has just a few counts. J is TRBJ1-3 and V is TRBV18; TRBD1 aligns across 7 bases. J lost 3 bases, V lost 3 bases, and 5 bases had no gene match. Germline V gene data show CDR1 as KGHSH and CDR2 as LQKENI. This CDR3 has 15 amino acids. The CDR3 loop reads CASSPYRGDGNTIYF. For the CDR3, the DNA is TGTGCCAGCTCACCGTACAGGGGCGATGGAAACACCATATATTTT.

V usage is TRBV5-8 and J usage is TRBJ1-2, with D unclear. Germline assignment: CDR1 SGHTS and CDR2 YDEGEE. The CDR3 totals 15 residues. V shed 1 base and J shed 4 bases, with 14 bases lying between them. CDR3 residues: CASSLLGIEVYGYTF. In nucleotides, the CDR3 is TGTGCCAGCAGCTTGCTAGGAATAGAGGTCTATGGCTACACCTTC.

In its sample, this clone was seen once. CDR3 loop: CASSFGRGWTGELFF. The CDR3 DNA reads as TGTGCCAGCAGCTTTGGCAGGGGGTGGACCGGGGAGCTGTTTTTT. The chain carries TRBV11-1 and TRBJ2-2; 7 nucleotides match TRBD1. Looked up from germline, CDR1 is SGHAT and CDR2 is FQDESV (reference sequence). The CDR3 has 15 residues. Trimming took 3 bases from V and 5 from J; bases not matched to a gene: 6.

This clone was recorded only once. The chain carries TRBV7-3 and TRBJ2-7; D possibly corresponds to TRBD2 (6 bases). The CDR3 covers 16 residues. The germline CDR1 and CDR2 sequences are SGHTA and FQGTGA. V was trimmed by 6 bases and J by 7 bases, leaving 25 bases between them. DNA of the CDR3: TGTGCCAGCAGACACATCCGGGACTGCCGAGTAAAAGAGCAGTACTTC. Protein: CASRHIRDCRVKEQYF.

This chain links TRBV13 with TRBJ2-7, with D possibly being TRBD2 (5 bases). CDR1 is PRHDT and CDR2 is FYEKMQ in the germline V gene (reference sequence). The CDR3 has 14 amino acids. V lost 4 bases to trimming and J lost 3 bases, with 13 bases between them. The CDR3 DNA reads TGTGCCAGCAGCTCCCCGGCGGGCCGCTACGAGCAGTACTTC. Translation: CASSSPAGRYEQYF.

This sequence joins TRBV24-1 and TRBJ1-2; 11 bases agree with TRBD1. Trimming took 3 bases from V and 8 from J; bases not matched to a gene: 7. This CDR3 comprises 15 residues. Germline V gene data show CDR1 as KGHDR and CDR2 as SFDVKD. In DNA form, the CDR3 reads TGTGCCACCAGTGATCCAGGGACAGGGGGACACGGCTACACCTTC. Residues: CATSDPGTGGHGYTF.

Written as DNA, the CDR3 is TGTGCCAGTAGTATAACGCAGGGTAGCACCGGGGAGCTGTTTTTT. This encodes CASSITQGSTGELFF. The V call is TRBV19, the J call TRBJ2-2, with D possibly TRBD1 on 5 matching bases. Trimming removed 2 bases from V and 4 bases from J, with 11 bases in between. Germline CDR1 and CDR2: LNHDA and SQIVND (reference sequence). This CDR3 is 15 amino acids long.

The rearrangement links TRBV5-5 to TRBJ1-6; no reliable D call. The germline V gene has CDR1 SGHKS and CDR2 YYEKEE (reference sequence). The V end was cut by 0 bases, the J end by 10 bases, with 14 bases between. The CDR3 has 15 amino acids. CDR3 sequence: CASSLAYGFRSPLHF. The CDR3 DNA reads as TGTGCCAGCAGCTTGGCCTACGGGTTTCGGTCACCCCTCCACTTT.

The chain couples TRBV27 to TRBJ1-5; D may be TRBD1 (6 bases). Trimming shortened V by 6 bases and J by 7 bases, and 19 bases separated the two germline ends. From germline, CDR1 is MNHEY and CDR2 SMNVEV (reference sequence). The CDR3 length is 15 residues. The CDR3 protein is CASSSTGLAWQPQHF. The CDR3 DNA reads as TGTGCCAGCAGCTCAACAGGGTTGGCGTGGCAGCCCCAGCATTTT.

This chain connects TRBV7-3 to TRBJ2-3; the match to TRBD2 covers 8 bases. The CDR3 runs to 14 residues. Germline lookup yields CDR1 SGHTA and CDR2 FQGTGA. Trimming cost V 6 bases and J 2 bases; bases outside gene matches: 4. The CDR3 sequence is CASSSGVHTDTQYF. CDR3 in DNA: TGTGCCAGCAGTAGCGGGGTCCACACAGATACGCAGTATTTT.

The chain is built from TRBV6-7 and TRBJ1-4; D is undetermined. TRBV6-7 is identified as an open reading frame with a role that is uncertain. The CDR3 extends over 9 amino acids. V was trimmed by 6 bases and J by 9 bases, leaving 2 bases between them. This chain's CDR3 is CASSKKLFF. The CDR3 DNA follows: TGTGCCAGCAGCAAAAAACTGTTTTTT.

This chain joins TRBV6-5 and TRBJ1-2; weak D call: TRBD1 (5 bases). With 2 bases removed from V and 8 bases from J, the gap between germline ends came to 12 bases. Germline CDR1 MNHEY, CDR2 SVGAGI. CDR3 size: 13 residues. The CDR3 DNA is TGTGCCAGCAGTTACGGGGGGACGGACGGCTACACCTTC. It is translated as CASSYGGTDGYTF.

V usage is TRBV6-7 and J usage is TRBJ1-3; D uncertain. TRBV6-7 is classed as an ORF, of uncertain function. The V gene lost 7 bases and the J gene lost 2 bases, with 9 bases spanning the gap. This CDR3 is built from 13 residues. CDR3 region: CASTKAPGNTIYF. The CDR3 DNA reads TGTGCCAGCACCAAAGCCCCTGGAAACACCATATATTTT.

The chain uses TRBV27 and TRBJ1-3; possibly TRBD1 for D (5 bases). CDR1 is MNHEY, CDR2 SMNVEV, per germline (reference sequence). The CDR3 has 17 amino acids. The V end lost 7 bases, the J end lost 5 bases, and 24 bases lay between the germline ends. This CDR3 reads CASMRGLGESGRNTIYF. The CDR3 coding sequence is TGTGCCAGCATGCGGGGGTTGGGGGAATCGGGAAGAAACACCATATATTTT.

This sequence joins TRBV19 and TRBJ1-5; 10 bases match TRBD1. Germline lookup yields CDR1 LNHDA and CDR2 SQIVND (reference sequence). The length of the CDR3 is 14 residues. Trimming removed 4 bases from V and 7 bases from J; junction bases left unmatched: 4. This CDR3 is CASSSMGQGQPQHF. CDR3 in DNA: TGTGCCAGTAGTAGTATGGGACAGGGGCAGCCCCAGCATTTT.

This rearrangement joins TRBV15 to TRBJ1-4; 7 bases are shared with TRBD1. This CDR3 contains 16 residues. Germline CDR1 and CDR2: LNHNV and YYDKDF (reference sequence). With 0 bases clipped from V and 3 bases from J, the junction kept 4 bases outside the gene matches. For the CDR3, the DNA is TGTGCCACCAGCAGAGATCAGGGGGTCGCTAATGAAAAACTGTTTTTT. Encoded protein: CATSRDQGVANEKLFF.

This clone was counted only a few times. The chain is built from TRBV4-1 and TRBJ1-2; possibly TRBD1 for D (5 bases). The CDR3 covers 16 residues. The V gene lost 1 base and the J gene lost 2 bases, with 14 bases spanning the gap. Per the germline V gene, CDR1 is MGHRA and CDR2 is YSYEKL. CDR3 protein: CASSQGSQGQNYGYTF. The CDR3 DNA sequence: TGCGCCAGCAGCCAAGGTTCGCAGGGCCAAAACTATGGCTACACCTTC.

V usage is TRBV15 and J usage is TRBJ2-1, with a tentative D call TRBD2 (6 bases). Trimming stripped 2 bases from V and 4 bases from J, with 24 bases between. The CDR3 contains 19 residues. Germline V gene sequence: CDR1 LNHNV, CDR2 YYDKDF (reference sequence). DNA of the CDR3: TGTGCCACCAGCAGATCTTCCGCCCCGGGACTTGGCCTTTACAATGAGCAGTTCTTC. Translating gives CATSRSSAPGLGLYNEQFF. The full variable domain, its missing parts supplied by reference TRBV15 and TRBJ2-1, is DAMVIQNPRYQVTQFGKPVTLSCSQTLNHNVMYWYQQKSSQAPKLLFHYYDKDFNNEADTPDNFQSRRPNTSFCFLDIRSPGLGDTAMYLCATSRSSAPGLGLYNEQFFGPGTRLTVL.

The rearrangement links TRBV28 to TRBJ2-7, with 7 positions matching TRBD1. The V and J ends lost 7 bases and 1 base, in that order; junction bases with no gene match: 7. CDR3 length: 14 residues. Germline V lookup: CDR1 MDHEN, CDR2 SYDVKM. The CDR3, as DNA: TGTGCCAGCACCCGGGACAGCCCTTCCTACGAGCAGTACTTC. Its translation is CASTRDSPSYEQYF.

This clone was found once. The chain links TRBV7-3 to TRBJ2-1, with TRBD2 identical over 9 bases. J was trimmed by 9 bases and V by 5 bases; bases with no gene match: 8. This CDR3 is built from 14 residues. Germline values: CDR1 SGHTA, CDR2 FQGTGA. For the CDR3, the DNA is TGTGCCAGCAGCCCCAGGCGGGAGGGTTTTGAGCAGTTCTTC. It yields the protein CASSPRREGFEQFF.

The chain combines TRBV7-6 with TRBJ1-4; D is undetermined. V lost 0 bases and J lost 6, with 11 bases in between. Germline loops: CDR1 SGHVS, CDR2 FNYEAQ. The CDR3 has 15 amino acids. The chain's CDR3 is CASSLATDLDEKLFF. CDR3 DNA sequence: TGTGCCAGCAGCTTAGCGACTGACCTAGATGAAAAACTGTTTTTT.

The V and J genes are TRBV7-8 and TRBJ2-1; D gene ambiguous. CDR1 SGHVS and CDR2 FQNEAQ come from the germline V gene. Trimming took off 5 bases at V and 0 bases at J, with 14 bases between the two ends. This CDR3 region has 16 residues. The CDR3 loop is CASSPTYVSSYNEQFF. Written as DNA, the CDR3 is TGTGCCAGCAGCCCAACTTACGTGAGCTCCTACAATGAGCAGTTCTTC.

The gene calls are TRBV5-8 and TRBJ2-7, with D possibly TRBD2 on 6 matching bases. The CDR3 extends over 15 amino acids. Trimming removed 7 bases at V and 5 bases at J, with 22 bases between. The germline V gene has CDR1 SGHTS and CDR2 YDEGEE. The CDR3 loop reads CASANTGVWRHEQYF. For the CDR3, the DNA is TGTGCCAGCGCTAATACGGGAGTTTGGAGACACGAGCAGTACTTC. The full variable domain, completed using reference TRBV5-8 and TRBJ2-7, is EAGVTQSPTHLIKTRGQQATLRCSPISGHTSVYWYQQALGLGLQFLLWYDEGEERNRGNFPPRFSGRQFPNYSSELNVNALELEDSALYLCASANTGVWRHEQYFGPGTRLTVT.